This is a list of T cell receptor beta chains from one sample in a study of blood T cell repertoires in COVID-19. TCRdb's table, derived via immunoSEQ multiplex PCR, lists solely in-frame clones and lacks some. There are under 250,000 clones in the sample; around 82% occur only once, and about 7.4% lies in the top ten. The material sequenced was peripheral blood. These TCRs come from a woman aged 45-60 years with acute or convalescent COVID-19. Each CDR3 is given with its conserved first and last residue. D genes are given only for firm matches. The listing skips clone size in some rows; elsewhere it reads once, few, many or a size class.

>TRBJ1-5|15|-|TRBV5-1|-
TGCGCCAGCAGCCCCCGGGGTCTCAACAATCAGCCCCAGCATTTT
CASSPRGLNNQPQHF
>TRBJ2-1|15|TRBD2|TRBV6-5|-
TGTGCCAGCAGCGAGCCGGGACTAGCGGACAATGAGCAGTTCTTC
CASSEPGLADNEQFF
>TRBJ2-3|13|-|TRBV28|-
TGTGCCAGCAGTTTTACAGGCACAGATACGCAGTATTTT
CASSFTGTDTQYF
>TRBJ1-3|17|TRBD1|TRBV7-9|-
TGTGCCAGCAGCCCGGGACAGGGACGAACGTCTGGAAACACCATATATTTT
CASSPGQGRTSGNTIYF
>TRBJ2-5|16|-|TRBV11-2|-
TGTGCCAGCAGCTTGGGTTCGGCGGCCGGGGAGGAGACCCAGTACTTC
CASSLGSAAGEETQYF
>TRBJ1-1|13|-|TRBV30|-
TGTGCCTGGGAAACAGGGTTGAACACTGAAGCTTTCTTT
CAWETGLNTEAFF
>TRBJ1-1|14|TRBD1|TRBV5-1|-
TGCGCCAGCAGTCACCTACAGGGGGAAACTGAAGCTTTCTTT
CASSHLQGETEAFF
>TRBJ1-1|11|TRBD1|TRBV20-1|-
TGCAGTGCCGACAGGGGGGTCCGAACCAGTTTT
CSADRGVRTSF
>TRBJ2-6|19|-|TRBV15|-
TGTGCCACCAGCAGACCGGGACATCCTAGTACCTCTGGGGCCAACGTCCTGACTTTC
CATSRPGHPSTSGANVLTF
>TRBJ1-2|16|-|TRBV4-1|-
TGCGCCAGCAGCCCCGGTAACACAGGGATAAACTATGGCTACACCTTC
CASSPGNTGINYGYTF
>TRBJ1-5|14|-|TRBV1|few
TGCACCAGCAGCCAAGAATCCGGCAATCAGCCCCAGCATTTT
CTSSQESGNQPQHF